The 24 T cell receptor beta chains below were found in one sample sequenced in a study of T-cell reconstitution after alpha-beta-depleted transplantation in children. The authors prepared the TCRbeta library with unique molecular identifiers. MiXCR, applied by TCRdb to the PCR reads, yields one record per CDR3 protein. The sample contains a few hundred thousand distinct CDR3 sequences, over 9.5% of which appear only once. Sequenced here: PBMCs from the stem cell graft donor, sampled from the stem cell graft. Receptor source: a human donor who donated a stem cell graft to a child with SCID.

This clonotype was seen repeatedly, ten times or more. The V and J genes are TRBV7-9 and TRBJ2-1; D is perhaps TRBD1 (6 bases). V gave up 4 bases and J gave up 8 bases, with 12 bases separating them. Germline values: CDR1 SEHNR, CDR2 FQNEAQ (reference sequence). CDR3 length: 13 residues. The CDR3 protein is CASSYRDGYEQFF. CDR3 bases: TGTGCCAGCAGCTACAGGGACGGCTATGAGCAGTTCTTC. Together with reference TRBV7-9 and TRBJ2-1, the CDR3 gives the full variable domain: DTGVSQNPRHKITKRGQNVTFRCDPISEHNRLYWYRQTLGQGPEFLTYFQNEAQLEKSRLLSDRFSAERPKGSFSTLEIQRTEQGDSAMYLCASSYRDGYEQFFGPGTRLTVL.

The CDR3 is CASSLDSTPGELFF. Here the CDR3 DNA reads TGTGCCAGCAGCTTAGACTCGACCCCCGGGGAGCTGTTTTTT. The chain has TRBV7-6 and TRBJ2-2; D is unresolved. Trimming left V 1 base short and J 6 bases short, with 9 bases between. Looked up from germline, CDR1 is SGHVS and CDR2 is FNYEAQ. CDR3 length: 14 residues. The full variable domain, its missing parts supplied by reference TRBV7-6 and TRBJ2-2, is GAGVSQSPRYKVTKRGQDVALRCDPISGHVSLYWYRQALGQGPEFLTYFNYEAQQDKSGLPNDRFSAERPEGSISTLTIQRTEQRDSAMYRCASSLDSTPGELFFGEGSRLTVL.

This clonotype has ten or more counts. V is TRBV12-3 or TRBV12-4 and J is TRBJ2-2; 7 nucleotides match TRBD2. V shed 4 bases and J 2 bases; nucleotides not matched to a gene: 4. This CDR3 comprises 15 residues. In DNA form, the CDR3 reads TGTGCCAGCAGTTGGCGGGGGAGCAACACCGGGGAGCTGTTTTTT. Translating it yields CASSWRGSNTGELFF.

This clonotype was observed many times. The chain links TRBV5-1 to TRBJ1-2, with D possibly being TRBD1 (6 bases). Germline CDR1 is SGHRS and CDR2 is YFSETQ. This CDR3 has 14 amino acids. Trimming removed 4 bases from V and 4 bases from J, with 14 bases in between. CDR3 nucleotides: TGCGCCAGCAGCGAGAACAGGGATATCTATGGCTACACCTTC. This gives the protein CASSENRDIYGYTF.

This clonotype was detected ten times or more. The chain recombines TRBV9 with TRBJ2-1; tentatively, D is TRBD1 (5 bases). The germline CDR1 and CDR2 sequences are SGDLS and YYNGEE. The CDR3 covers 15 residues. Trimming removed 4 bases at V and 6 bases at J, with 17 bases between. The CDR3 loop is CASSTVAGLSNEQFF. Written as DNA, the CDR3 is TGTGCCAGCAGCACTGTAGCAGGGTTAAGCAATGAGCAGTTCTTC.

CDR3 DNA sequence: TGTGCCAGCAGCCAAGTATCGGGCGGGGGGGCCCCAGATACGCAGTATTTT. This codes for CASSQVSGGGAPDTQYF. The rearrangement uses TRBV4-2 and TRBJ2-3; TRBD2 matches 9 bases. CDR1 and CDR2 (germline): LGHNA, YNFKEQ. The V segment lost 1 base and the J segment 4 bases; nucleotides outside the gene matches: 9. This CDR3 has 17 residues.

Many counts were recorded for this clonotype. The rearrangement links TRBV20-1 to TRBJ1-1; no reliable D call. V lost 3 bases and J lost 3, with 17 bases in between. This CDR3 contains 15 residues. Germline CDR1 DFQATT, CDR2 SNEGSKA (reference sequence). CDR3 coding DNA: TGCAGTGCTAGCGACCCTAGACAAGGAGACACTGAAGCTTTCTTT. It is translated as CSASDPRQGDTEAFF.

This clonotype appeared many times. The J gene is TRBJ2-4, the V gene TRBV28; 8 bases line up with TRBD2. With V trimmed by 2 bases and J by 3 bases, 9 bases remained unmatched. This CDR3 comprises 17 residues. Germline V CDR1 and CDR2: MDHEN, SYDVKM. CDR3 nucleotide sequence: TGTGCCAGCAGTTTACATCGGCTAGCGGGTTTCAAAAACATTCAGTACTTC. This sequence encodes CASSLHRLAGFKNIQYF.

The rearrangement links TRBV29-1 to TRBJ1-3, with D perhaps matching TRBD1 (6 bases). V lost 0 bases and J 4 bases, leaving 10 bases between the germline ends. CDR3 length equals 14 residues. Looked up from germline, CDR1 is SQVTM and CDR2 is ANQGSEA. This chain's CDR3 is CSVEDGGAGNTIYF. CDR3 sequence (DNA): TGCAGCGTTGAAGATGGGGGGGCAGGAAACACCATATATTTT.

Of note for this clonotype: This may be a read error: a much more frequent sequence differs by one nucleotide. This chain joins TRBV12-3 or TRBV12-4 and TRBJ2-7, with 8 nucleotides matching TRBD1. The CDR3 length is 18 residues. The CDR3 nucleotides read TGTACCAGCAGTTTGGGATCCCGTAGGAGGACAGGGTCATACGAGCAGTACTTC. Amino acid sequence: CTSSLGSRRRTGSYEQYF.

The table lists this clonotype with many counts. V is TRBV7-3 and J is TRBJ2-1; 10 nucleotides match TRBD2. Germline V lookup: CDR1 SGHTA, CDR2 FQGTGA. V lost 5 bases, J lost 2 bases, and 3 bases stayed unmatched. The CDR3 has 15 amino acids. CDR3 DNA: TGTGCCAGCAGCCCGCTAGCGGGGGCCTACAATGAGCAGTTCTTC. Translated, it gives CASSPLAGAYNEQFF.

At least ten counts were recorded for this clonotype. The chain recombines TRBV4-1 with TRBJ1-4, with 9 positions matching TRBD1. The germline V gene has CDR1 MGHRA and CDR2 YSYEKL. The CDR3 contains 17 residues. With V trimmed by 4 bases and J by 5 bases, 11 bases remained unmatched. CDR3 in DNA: TGCGCCAGCAGCCTCGGGACAGGGAATTTTGGAAATGAAAAACTGTTTTTT. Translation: CASSLGTGNFGNEKLFF.

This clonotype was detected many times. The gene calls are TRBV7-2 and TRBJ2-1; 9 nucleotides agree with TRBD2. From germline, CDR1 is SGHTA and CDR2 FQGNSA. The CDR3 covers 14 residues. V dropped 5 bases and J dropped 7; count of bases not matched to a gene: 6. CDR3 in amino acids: CASSLTSGPNEQFF. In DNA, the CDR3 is TGTGCCAGCAGCCTTACTAGCGGGCCAAATGAGCAGTTCTTC. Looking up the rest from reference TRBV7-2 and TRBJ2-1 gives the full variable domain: GAGVSQSPSNKVTEKGKDVELRCDPISGHTALYWYRQSLGQGLEFLIYFQGNSAPDKSGLPSDRFSAERTGGSVSTLTIQRTQQEDSAVYLCASSLTSGPNEQFFGPGTRLTVL.

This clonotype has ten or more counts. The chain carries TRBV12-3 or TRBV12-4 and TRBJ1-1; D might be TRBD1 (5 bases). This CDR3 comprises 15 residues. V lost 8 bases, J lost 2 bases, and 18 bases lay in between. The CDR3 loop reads CASRPRGGPNTEAFF. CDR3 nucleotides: TGTGCCAGCCGGCCGAGGGGAGGGCCAAACACTGAAGCTTTCTTT.

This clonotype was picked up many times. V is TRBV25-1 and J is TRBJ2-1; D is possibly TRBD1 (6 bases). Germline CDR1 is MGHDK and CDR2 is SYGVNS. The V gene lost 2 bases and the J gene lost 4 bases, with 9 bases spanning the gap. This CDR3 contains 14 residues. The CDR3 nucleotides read TGTGCCAGCAGTGAACTCGGACAGTACAATGAGCAGTTCTTC. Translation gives CASSELGQYNEQFF. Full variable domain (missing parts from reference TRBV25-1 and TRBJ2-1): EADIYQTPRYLVIGTGKKITLECSQTMGHDKMYWYQQDPGMELHLIHYSYGVNSTEKGDLSSESTVSRIRTEHFPLTLESARPSHTSQYLCASSELGQYNEQFFGPGTRLTVL.

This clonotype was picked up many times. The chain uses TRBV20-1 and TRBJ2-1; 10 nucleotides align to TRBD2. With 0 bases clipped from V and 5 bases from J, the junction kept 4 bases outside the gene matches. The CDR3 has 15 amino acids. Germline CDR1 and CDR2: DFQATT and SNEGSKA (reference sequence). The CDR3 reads CSARDPSGGDNEQFF. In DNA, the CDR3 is TGCAGTGCTAGAGATCCTAGCGGGGGAGACAATGAGCAGTTCTTC.

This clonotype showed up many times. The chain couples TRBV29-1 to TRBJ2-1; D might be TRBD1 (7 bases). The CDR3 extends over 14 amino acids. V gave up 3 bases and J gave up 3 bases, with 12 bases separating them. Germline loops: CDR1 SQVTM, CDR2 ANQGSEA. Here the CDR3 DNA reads TGCAGCGTTGAGGAGCAGGGGGGCTACAATGAGCAGTTCTTC. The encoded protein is CSVEEQGGYNEQFF.

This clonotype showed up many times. DNA for the CDR3: TGTGCCAGCAGCTTAGGGCAGGGAATTGGGGGCTACACCTTC. Translation gives CASSLGQGIGGYTF. This chain connects TRBV7-3 to TRBJ1-2, with TRBD1 as a possible D gene (5 bases). V was cut by 2 bases and J by 8 bases, with 15 bases left in between. This CDR3 contains 14 residues. Germline V gene sequence: CDR1 SGHTA, CDR2 FQGTGA. Based on the CDR3 plus reference TRBV7-3 and TRBJ1-2, the full variable domain is GAGVSQTPSNKVTEKGKYVELRCDPISGHTALYWYRQSLGQGPEFLIYFQGTGAADDSGLPNDRFFAVRPEGSVSTLKIQRTERGDSAVYLCASSLGQGIGGYTFGSGTRLTVV.

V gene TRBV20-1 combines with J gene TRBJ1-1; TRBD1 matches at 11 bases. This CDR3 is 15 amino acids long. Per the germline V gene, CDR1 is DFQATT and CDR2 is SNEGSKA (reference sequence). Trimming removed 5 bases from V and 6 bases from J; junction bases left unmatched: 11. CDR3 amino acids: CSASNLRTGGPEAFF. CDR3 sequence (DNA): TGCAGTGCTTCTAACCTTAGGACAGGGGGCCCTGAAGCTTTCTTT.

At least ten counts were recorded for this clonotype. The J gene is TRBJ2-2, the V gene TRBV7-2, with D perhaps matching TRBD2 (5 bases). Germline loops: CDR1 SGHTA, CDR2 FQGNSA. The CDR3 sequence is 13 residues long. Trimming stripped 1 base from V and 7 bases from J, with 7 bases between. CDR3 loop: CASSLGAGGELFF. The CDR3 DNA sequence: TGTGCCAGCAGCTTAGGGGCGGGCGGGGAGCTGTTTTTT. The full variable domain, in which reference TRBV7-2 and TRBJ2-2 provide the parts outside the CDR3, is GAGVSQSPSNKVTEKGKDVELRCDPISGHTALYWYRQSLGQGLEFLIYFQGNSAPDKSGLPSDRFSAERTGGSVSTLTIQRTQQEDSAVYLCASSLGAGGELFFGEGSRLTVL.

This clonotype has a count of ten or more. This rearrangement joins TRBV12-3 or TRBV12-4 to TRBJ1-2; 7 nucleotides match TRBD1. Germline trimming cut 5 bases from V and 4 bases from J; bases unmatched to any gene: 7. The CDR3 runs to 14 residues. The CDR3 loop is CASSPVGGAYGYTF. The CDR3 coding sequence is TGTGCCAGCAGTCCTGTAGGGGGCGCCTATGGCTACACCTTC.

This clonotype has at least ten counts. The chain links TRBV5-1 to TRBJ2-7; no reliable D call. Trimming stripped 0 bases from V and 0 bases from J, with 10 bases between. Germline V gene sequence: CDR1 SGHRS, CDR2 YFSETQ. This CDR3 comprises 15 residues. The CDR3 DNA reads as TGCGCCAGCAGCTTGGTCCCCGGAAGCTCCTACGAGCAGTACTTC. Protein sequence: CASSLVPGSSYEQYF.

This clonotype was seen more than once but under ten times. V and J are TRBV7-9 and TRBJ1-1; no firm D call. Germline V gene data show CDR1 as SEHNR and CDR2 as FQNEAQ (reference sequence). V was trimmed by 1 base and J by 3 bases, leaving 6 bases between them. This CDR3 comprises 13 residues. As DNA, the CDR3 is TGTGCCAGCAGCTTAGAATGGGACACTGAAGCTTTCTTT. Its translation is CASSLEWDTEAFF.

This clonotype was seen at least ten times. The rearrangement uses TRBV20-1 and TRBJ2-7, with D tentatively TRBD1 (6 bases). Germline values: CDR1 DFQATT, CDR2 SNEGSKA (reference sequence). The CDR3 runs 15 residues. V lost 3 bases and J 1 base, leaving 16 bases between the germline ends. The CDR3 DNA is TGCAGTGCTAGGGACAGCCAAGCAGCATCCTACGAGCAGTACTTC. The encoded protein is CSARDSQAASYEQYF.